This T cell receptor (beta chain) was sequenced during a study of cytomegalovirus exposure and HLA in healthy donors (dated by TCRdb to 2016 to 2017). In terms of the full investigation: According to an earlier analysis of 550 to 700 of the donors, about 179 million T cells yielded over 90 million unique TCR beta sequences and 276 Gb of sequence data. An early release that covered some 630 HLA-typed donors contained 300 to 350 gigabases of sequencing data and around 80 million unique TCR sequences. Among the roughly 380 genotyped donors, around 81% belonged to the genetic ancestry cluster associated with self-reported Caucasian donors. The study aimed to test whether signatures of past pathogen exposure could be identified by cataloging public T cell receptors. Using immunosequencing, the study profiled T cell repertoires from 666 subjects and related those repertoires to cytomegalovirus serostatus. Besides the first cohort of approximately 670 subjects, a separate validation cohort made up of over 100 different subjects was used. High-throughput TCR immunosequencing, statistical association of individual TCRs with disease status, and machine learning were combined to predict cytomegalovirus infection status. A later analysis re-analyzed previously published TCR beta repertoires from approximately 700 donors and added high-resolution HLA genotyping to study TCR occurrence patterns. In the later analysis, no new phenotypic data were used to find candidate immune exposures; instead, reliance was placed on TCR beta sequences and their occurrence across donors. To decide whether each TCR beta V gene segment behaved as functional or pseudogenic, an earlier analysis of some 600 of the donors relied on high-throughput TCR beta sequencing. Donor age, sex, ethnicity and CMV serostatus were compiled together with the repertoire data. A later genetic analysis used genome-wide SNP genotypes for about 60% of the roughly 700 donors, treating that subset as a discovery cohort. All discovery cohort repertoires had been generated on a single sequencing platform. HLA typing covered class I and class II loci at four-digit resolution. The number of typed donors differed by locus: about 629-630 for A, B, C, DRB1 and DQB1; 522 for DQA1; over 600 for DPA1; and roughly 450 for DPB1. Four or five DR-DQ haplotypes were treated as single units for association and clustering because of strong linkage in the cohort. On average, about 200,000 unique TCR beta nucleotide sequences were sequenced per donor among fewer than 500 genotyped donors of the cohort, with about 19% of those sequences being non-productive.

The cohort consisted of 650 to 850 healthy bone marrow donors. At the time of sampling, all cohort members were nominally healthy, though unrecorded immune exposures were likely present. The donor tested CMV seropositive, placing the donor among the 289 seropositive members of the cohort. A peripheral blood sample was collected from each donor, and TCR beta sequencing was performed on peripheral blood mononuclear cells. Genomic DNA was extracted from the blood cell samples with the Qiagen DNeasy Blood Extraction Kit. On this clone itself: Its antigen is currently not known. No qualities accompany the bases; no much larger clone lies one base away.

The paper as a whole reports these results and caveats: A cluster of highly shared sequence variants was judged likely to be a technical artifact of the sequencing pipeline. At a false discovery rate of 0.05, a later analysis linked about 17,000 TCR beta sequences to specific HLA alleles. According to a later genetic analysis, donors in an Asian-associated ancestry cluster had fewer N-insertions in productive TCRs than the roughly 700-donor mean. In vitro tests confirmed that a few of the cytomegalovirus-associated TCR beta chains recognize cytomegalovirus antigens. In an earlier analysis of more than 500 of the donors, most TCR beta V segments appeared in productive rearrangements about 87% or about 30% of the time, broadly matching IMGT annotations. A further reported finding was that TCR beta sequences accurately predicted the HLA-A and HLA-B alleles for most subjects in the first cohort. Because counts were too low, seventeen rarely observed V segments, including chromosome 9 orphons, were left out of the earlier analysis of a few hundred of the donors. When HLA alleles, especially DR and DQ, strongly co-occurred, TCR associations were difficult to assign to individual alleles. According to the authors, the approach could potentially be generalized to other disease states and immunological phenotypes. In a later analysis, most CMV-associated TCR beta chains were found to appear HLA-restricted, with HLA associations seemingly driven largely by CMV exposure. In a later analysis, HLA-associated TCR beta chains were found to be more clonally expanded and to have lower generation probabilities than equally common non-associated chains. Because HLA typing was missing for some donors at each locus, association tests included only the typed subset. Immune exposure information for the cohort was limited to CMV serostatus. In a later analysis, the rate of TCR association differed among HLA loci, with DRB1 alleles having the most associated TCRs and HLA-C alleles having the fewest. Some IMGT-functional V segments, including TRBV6-2 and TRBV6-3, could not be told apart with the 87-base-pair reads, so those segments were excluded. The presence/absence analyses assumed that sequencing depth was roughly uniform across donors, and that assumption may not be true. The study listed over 150 TCR beta chains as associated with cytomegalovirus. While some public TCRs were present in many individuals, most TCR sequences turned up only very rarely across donors. A later analysis reported that several top co-occurrence clusters appeared linked to parvovirus B19, influenza, CMV and Epstein-Barr virus. Only TCR beta chains were sequenced in this cohort, and the absence of alpha or paired-chain data limited detectable features. An association between a missense DCLRE1C variant and V-gene and J-gene trimming of TCR beta chains was found in a later genetic analysis and replicated in an independent cohort. Cytomegalovirus status was reported to be diagnosed by the classifier with high specificity and sensitivity in both the original and validation cohorts. Linkage disequilibrium might explain the correlated functional status among segregating V segments, but an unknown experimental factor could not be excluded.

The junction shows trimming of 3 bases on V and 5 bases on J, plus 7 bases between the germline ends. Sequences SEHNR (CDR1) and FQNEAQ (CDR2) are obtained from the germline V gene (reference sequence). The CDR3 measures 13 amino acids from cysteine to phenylalanine. Only the CDR3 DNA stays, 39 bases, in frame from base 1. Libraries came from the immunoSEQ multiplex PCR assay. A mixture of 60 forward primers for TCR Vbeta segments and 13 reverse primers for TCR Jbeta segments was used in the multiplex PCR. Amplification of the CDR3 region of rearranged TCR beta genes was performed with a multiplex PCR assay on genomic DNA. Amplified TCR beta libraries were sequenced as 87-base-pair reads on the Illumina HiSeq System. The authors' pipeline ran thus. Across the 600 to 700 repertoires, a later analysis counted roughly 84 million unique TCR beta chains, around 10 million of which were shared by at least two donors. Raw reads were error-corrected and collapsed into unique sequences with a nearest-neighbor algorithm that merged closely related sequences to remove PCR and sequencing errors. To assign V, D and J gene segments, CDR3 sequences were aligned to IMGT reference sequences. For a sequence to be retained, a match of at least six nucleotides was required to both a V gene segment and a J gene segment. A rearrangement was called productive if the CDR3 had no stop codons and remained in frame with V and J, and every other rearrangement was called non-productive. Following IMGT convention, CDR3 was defined as the stretch from the second conserved V-encoded cysteine up to the conserved J-encoded phenylalanine. In an earlier analysis of approximately 590 of the donors, sequences lacking an unambiguous match to a single V gene segment were excluded. An earlier analysis of some 500 of the donors classified V segments as functional when productive rearrangements were above 56.7% and as segregating when the standard deviation between donors was above 5%. A statistical classification framework was built to diagnose cytomegalovirus status from the catalog of TCR beta chain sequences. In a later analysis, TCR nucleotide sequences were compared against IMGT/GENE-DB human TR gene sequences so that V and J genes could be assigned. A later analysis assigned CDR3 sequences and most-parsimonious VDJ recombination scenarios with the TCRdist pipeline. In a later analysis, each TCR beta chain was defined by its CDR3 amino acid sequence together with its V-gene family, and reads lacking a unique V-gene family were excluded. A later analysis removed over 500 highly shared, low-generation-probability nucleotide sequences to deal with suspected cross-contamination and a sequencing artifact. A later analysis calculated a clonal expansion index for each public chain from normalized within-repertoire ranks of inferred template counts. In a later analysis, generation probabilities were computed using a VDJ recombination model fitted to out-of-frame rearrangements, and the results were checked against IGoR. A later analysis scored TCR-TCR, TCR-HLA and TCR-CMV co-occurrence with hypergeometric tests, applying a repertoire-size bias correction to TCR pairs. To estimate false discovery rates, a later analysis permuted the HLA or CMV assignments 20 times. A later analysis grouped co-occurring TCRs with DBSCAN, adding TCRdist sequence similarity when clustering within HLA-allele-positive subsets. Repertoires with fewer than 30,000 or more than 120,000 public chains were left out of co-occurrence clustering, as were about five repertoires with anomalous nucleotide sharing. TCRdb mirrors the immuneACCESS table, restricted to in-frame sequences. Some clones are absent from its copies; in checked studies, under half trace to an unresolved V gene, and the reason for the others is unknown. The V and J calls and clone size come from that table; D and trimming were worked out from the DNA. This sample comprises about 95,000 clones, about four fifths of them detected only once. 4.1% of the sample lies in the top ten.

The clonotype originates from a woman aged 35 to 49 in good health and CMV-seropositive. The material sequenced was PBMCs. The chain employs TRBV7-9 and TRBJ1-4, with no D gene named confidently. This receptor has the CDR3 CASSFPQNEKLFF. The sequenced DNA is TGTGCCAGCAGCTTTCCCCAGAATGAAAAACTGTTTTTT. Extended through the reference TRBV7-9 and TRBJ1-4 proteins, this CDR3 yields the full variable domain: DTGVSQNPRHKITKRGQNVTFRCDPISEHNRLYWYRQTLGQGPEFLTYFQNEAQLEKSRLLSDRFSAERPKGSFSTLEIQRTEQGDSAMYLCASSFPQNEKLFFGSGTQLSVL.